Described below is a single T cell receptor (beta chain) sequence and its context. The sample belongs to a study of blood T cell repertoires in COVID-19. At the level of the study: COVID-19 samples from acute and convalescent phases originated in the United States, Italy and Spain. T cells, B-cell-depleted T cells, or PBMCs supplied cDNA or gDNA.

The V and J ends lost 3 bases and 6 bases, in that order; junction bases with no gene match: 12. The CDR3 runs 17 residues. The germline CDR1 and CDR2 sequences are GTSNPN and SVGIG (reference sequence). Authors' methods: Amplifying reference gene primers gave estimates of nucleated cell counts. The data were produced by immunoSEQ multiplex PCR, yet TCRdb's version contains in-frame clones alone and is incomplete. V, J and clone size reflect that table, while D and trimming were determined from the DNA. The sample has hundreds of thousands of clones; approximately 80% are singletons. This TCR came from a man between 40 and 49 years old with acute or convalescent COVID-19. The sample taken for sequencing was peripheral blood. The chain employs TRBV30 and TRBJ2-7; 15 bases agree with TRBD2. CDR3 nucleotides: TGTGCCTGGAGCCGAAGGACTAGCGGGAGGGCCGTATTCGAGCAGTACTTC. Translating gives CAWSRRTSGRAVFEQYF.